These 21 T cell receptor beta chains originate from one sample sequenced in a study of blood T cells in healthy people across ages. Combining a sample-barcoded 5' primer with a J-beta primer mix, a second PCR ran for about 7 to 11 cycles. TCRdb processed the 5' RACE reads anew with MiXCR; each CDR3 protein has one entry. The repertoire includes fewer than 1,000,000 distinct CDR3 sequences, about 47% of them detected once, and less than 20% sits in the top ten. Sequencing used blood. The receptor source for this set is a man at least 80 years old in good health.

This clonotype came up a few times. The chain recombines TRBV29-1 with TRBJ2-3, with no clear D. The germline CDR1 and CDR2 sequences are SQVTM and ANQGSEA. The CDR3 length is 11 residues. V lost 1 base, J lost 4 bases, and 3 bases lay in between. The CDR3 DNA is TGCAGCGTTGAAGGGCCAGATACGCAGTATTTT. Translation: CSVEGPDTQYF.

This chain connects TRBV12-3 or TRBV12-4 to TRBJ2-3; D is possibly TRBD1 (5 bases). With 6 bases removed from V and 4 bases from J, the gap between germline ends came to 11 bases. This CDR3 comprises 13 residues. DNA for the CDR3: TGTGCCAGCAGAGGGGTGAGCGCAGATACGCAGTATTTT. This codes for CASRGVSADTQYF.

This clonotype has more than one count but fewer than ten. The chain combines TRBV5-1 with TRBJ2-3; D not resolved. The CDR3 sequence is 15 residues long. V lost 2 bases to trimming and J lost 0 bases, with 10 bases between them. Germline lookup yields CDR1 SGHRS and CDR2 YFSETQ. The CDR3 coding sequence is TGCGCCAGCAGCTTTATCGGCCACAGCACAGATACGCAGTATTTT. Its protein is CASSFIGHSTDTQYF. Full variable domain (missing parts from reference TRBV5-1 and TRBJ2-3): KAGVTQTPRYLIKTRGQQVTLSCSPISGHRSVSWYQQTPGQGLQFLFEYFSETQRNKGNFPGRFSGRQFSNSRSEMNVSTLELGDSALYLCASSFIGHSTDTQYFGPGTRLTVL.

In the case of this clonotype: Just one base apart from a much larger clone, this may be a read error. This rearrangement joins TRBV2 to TRBJ2-1; D is unclear. The germline V gene has CDR1 SNHLY and CDR2 FYNNEI. The CDR3 runs to 12 residues. Here the CDR3 reads CASSAAYDEQFF. In nucleotides, the CDR3 is TGTGCCAGCAGTGCGGCCTACGATGAGCAGTTCTTC.

Concerning this clonotype itself: One end of the junction is discordant with germline, which a read error may explain. The V and J genes are TRBV27 and TRBJ2-5; D remains unclear. Gene TRBJ2-7 matches the end of the DNA better, so the J call may be wrong. The CDR3 runs 13 residues. The germline V gene encodes CDR1 MNHEY and CDR2 SMNVEV (reference sequence). The CDR3 bases are TGTGCCTGCAGTCCTCAGGTGAACTACGAGCAGTACTTC. This encodes CACSPQVNYEQYF.

This clonotype has more than one count but fewer than ten. This chain uses TRBV12-3 or TRBV12-4 with TRBJ2-3; 8 bases match TRBD2. Trimming took 5 bases from V and 6 from J; bases not matched to a gene: 13. The CDR3 is made up of 16 amino acids. In nucleotides, the CDR3 is TGTGCCAGCAGTAGTGAGCGGGAGTTCCTATGGGATACGCAGTATTTT. Its translation is CASSSEREFLWDTQYF.

This clonotype showed up just a few times. This rearrangement joins TRBV7-3 to TRBJ2-1; 11 bases agree with TRBD2. The CDR3 is 15 amino acids. Germline loops: CDR1 SGHTA, CDR2 FQGTGA. V dropped 10 bases and J dropped 6; count of bases not matched to a gene: 11. In DNA form, the CDR3 reads TGTGCCACCTCCCCCGGGACTAGCGGCACCAATGAGCAGTTCTTC. Its protein is CATSPGTSGTNEQFF.

This rearrangement joins TRBV6-5 to TRBJ2-7; TRBD1 agrees at 7 bases. The CDR3 sequence is 17 residues long. With V trimmed by 4 bases and J by 5 bases, 17 bases remained unmatched. Germline loops: CDR1 MNHEY, CDR2 SVGAGI. The CDR3 region is CASSSPREGGFVHEQYF. The DNA for the CDR3 is TGTGCCAGCAGTTCCCCCCGCGAAGGGGGCTTTGTTCACGAGCAGTACTTC.

The chain couples TRBV20-1 to TRBJ1-5; 8 positions match TRBD1. CDR3 length: 17 residues. Germline V gives CDR1 DFQATT, CDR2 SNEGSKA (reference sequence). V dropped 3 bases and J dropped 2; count of bases not matched to a gene: 12. As DNA, the CDR3 is TGCAGTGCTAGTGCAGGGTGGGCGACAGGGGGCAATCAGCCCCAGCATTTT. It encodes CSASAGWATGGNQPQHF.

About this clonotype: A read error may be the cause here, since a much bigger clone is one base away. V is TRBV19 and J is TRBJ2-7; D not certain. This CDR3 contains 12 residues. In germline, CDR1 is LNHDA, CDR2 SQIVND (reference sequence). Between the trimmed V and J ends, which lost 6 bases and 7 bases, there was a span of 13 bases. CDR3 residues: CASRSRANEQYF. The CDR3 DNA reads as TGTGCCAGTAGAAGCCGGGCGAATGAGCAGTACTTC.

This clonotype was observed a few times. The V gene is TRBV18, the J gene TRBJ1-2; TRBD1 is a possible D gene (6 bases). V was pared by 3 bases and J by 2 bases, with 13 bases between. Germline loops: CDR1 KGHSH, CDR2 LQKENI. This CDR3 spans 15 amino acids. CDR3 loop: CASSPNDRSNYGYTF. The CDR3 DNA is TGTGCCAGCTCACCTAATGACAGGTCCAACTATGGCTACACCTTC. Complete variable domain (other parts from reference TRBV18 and TRBJ1-2): NAGVMQNPRHLVRRRGQEARLRCSPMKGHSHVYWYRQLPEEGLKFMVYLQKENIIDESGMPKERFSAEFPKEGPSILRIQQVVRGDSAAYFCASSPNDRSNYGYTFGSGTRLTVV.

This clonotype was seen a few times. The genes are TRBV30 and TRBJ2-7; the D gene is possibly TRBD1 (6 bases). Trimming took off 3 bases at V and 7 bases at J, with 13 bases between the two ends. CDR1 is GTSNPN and CDR2 is SVGIG in the germline V gene (reference sequence). The CDR3 has 12 residues. CDR3 sequence reads: CAWRALGGEQYF. CDR3 coding DNA: TGTGCCTGGAGAGCCTTAGGGGGTGAGCAGTACTTC.

With regard to this clonotype: Germline and junction disagree at one end, which may indicate a read error. This chain uses TRBV7-3 with TRBJ2-3; D tentatively fits TRBD1 or TRBD2 (6 bases each). CDR3 length: 14 residues. CDR1 and CDR2 (germline): SGHTA, FQGTGA. CDR3 sequence reads: CASSLGLATGTQYF. The CDR3 nucleotides are TGTGCCAGCAGCTTAGGCCTAGCGACAGGTACGCAGTATTTT.

This clonotype showed up many times. The V call is TRBV4-2, the J call TRBJ1-6; maybe TRBD1 (5 bases). Germline values: CDR1 LGHNA, CDR2 YNFKEQ. V was pared by 1 base and J by 12 bases, with 16 bases between. The CDR3 spans 15 residues. CDR3 sequence reads: CASSQAVQEGRPLHF. The CDR3 DNA sequence: TGTGCCAGCAGCCAAGCGGTTCAGGAGGGGCGACCCCTCCACTTT.

This clonotype was seen more than once but under ten times. The J gene is TRBJ2-7, the V gene TRBV7-2; 8 bases align to TRBD1. CDR3 length: 13 residues. In germline, CDR1 is SGHTA, CDR2 FQGNSA. Trimming cost V 6 bases and J 5 bases; bases outside gene matches: 6. CDR3 residues: CASRRDRRDEQYF. The CDR3 region has the DNA TGTGCCAGCAGGCGGGACAGGCGGGACGAGCAGTACTTC.

This clonotype appeared a single time. V and J are TRBV28 and TRBJ2-3, with TRBD1 matching 9 bases. The CDR3 contains 16 residues. Germline CDR1 MDHEN, CDR2 SYDVKM. The ends lost 1 base at V and 0 bases at J; junction bases unmatched: 2. DNA of the CDR3: TGTGCCAGCAGTTTATTAGGACAGGGGAGCACAGATACGCAGTATTTT. Translated, it gives CASSLLGQGSTDTQYF. The whole variable domain, remainder taken from reference TRBV28 and TRBJ2-3, is DVKVTQSSRYLVKRTGEKVFLECVQDMDHENMFWYRQDPGLGLRLIYFSYDVKMKEKGDIPEGYSVSREKKERFSLILESASTNQTSMYLCASSLLGQGSTDTQYFGPGTRLTVL.

The table lists this clonotype with a few counts. The genes are TRBV24-1 and TRBJ2-1, with 8 bases identical to TRBD1. Germline V gene sequence: CDR1 KGHDR, CDR2 SFDVKD. This CDR3 spans 13 amino acids. J lost 9 bases, V lost 10 bases, and 10 bases had no gene match. The CDR3 loop reads CATRTGSDREQFF. The CDR3 DNA is TGTGCCACTCGGACAGGGAGCGATCGTGAGCAGTTCTTC.

J is TRBJ2-7 and V is TRBV6-6; D possibly corresponds to TRBD1 (6 bases). V was clipped by 6 bases and J by 4 bases, with 16 bases between them. Germline lookup yields CDR1 MNHNY and CDR2 SVGAGI (reference sequence). This CDR3 has 14 amino acids. DNA for the CDR3: TGTGCCAGCAGGAACCGACAGGCGACTTACGAGCAGTACTTC. This codes for CASRNRQATYEQYF.

Points on this clonotype: Just one base apart from a much larger clone, this may be a read error. V usage is TRBV5-1 and J usage is TRBJ2-3; D unclear. The germline gives CDR1 SGHRS, CDR2 YFSETQ. CDR3 size: 12 residues. The DNA for the CDR3 is TGCGCCAGCAGGGAGAGCACAGATATGCAGTATTTT. Residues: CASRESTDMQYF.

The rearrangement uses TRBV4-1 and TRBJ2-5, with 9 positions matching TRBD2. There are 15 residues in the CDR3. J gave up 5 bases and V 5 bases, and 9 bases lay outside the gene matches. The germline V gene encodes CDR1 MGHRA and CDR2 YSYEKL. CDR3 amino acids: CASSTHSGSLETQYF. The CDR3 DNA follows: TGCGCCAGCAGCACCCATAGCGGGAGTTTGGAGACCCAGTACTTC.

V is TRBV6-6 and J is TRBJ1-4; D possibly corresponds to TRBD1 (5 bases). V lost 8 bases and J lost 7, with 20 bases in between. The CDR3 extends over 15 amino acids. The germline gives CDR1 MNHNY, CDR2 SVGAGI (reference sequence). The CDR3 region has the DNA TGTGCCAGCTGCCCGGGACGGAAGATGGGTGAAAAACTGTTTTTT. Its protein product is CASCPGRKMGEKLFF.